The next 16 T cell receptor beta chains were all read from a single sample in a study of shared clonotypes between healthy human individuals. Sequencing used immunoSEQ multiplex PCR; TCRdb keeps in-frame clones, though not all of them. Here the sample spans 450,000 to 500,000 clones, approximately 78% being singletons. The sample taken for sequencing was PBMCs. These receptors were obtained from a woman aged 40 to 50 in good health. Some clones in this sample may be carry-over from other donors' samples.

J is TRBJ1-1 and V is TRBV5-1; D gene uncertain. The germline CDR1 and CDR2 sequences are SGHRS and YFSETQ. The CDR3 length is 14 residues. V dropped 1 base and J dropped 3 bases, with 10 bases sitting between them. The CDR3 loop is CASSLPIGDTEAFF. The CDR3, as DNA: TGCGCCAGCAGCTTGCCCATTGGGGACACTGAAGCTTTCTTT.

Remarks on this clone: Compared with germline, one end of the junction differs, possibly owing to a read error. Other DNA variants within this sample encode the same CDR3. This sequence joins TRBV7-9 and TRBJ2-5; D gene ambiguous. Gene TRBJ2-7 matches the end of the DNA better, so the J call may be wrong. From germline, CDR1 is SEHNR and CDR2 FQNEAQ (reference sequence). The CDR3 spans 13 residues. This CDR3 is CASSFGVGYEQYF. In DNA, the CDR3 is TGTGCCAGTAGCTTCGGAGTAGGGTACGAGCAGTACTTC.

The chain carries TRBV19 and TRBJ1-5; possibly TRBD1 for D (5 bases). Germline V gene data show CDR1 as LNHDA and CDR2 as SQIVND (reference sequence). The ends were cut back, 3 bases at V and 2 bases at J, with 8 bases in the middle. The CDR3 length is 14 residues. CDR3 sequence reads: CASSIWGGNQPQHF. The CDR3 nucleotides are TGTGCCAGTAGTATCTGGGGGGGCAATCAGCCCCAGCATTTT. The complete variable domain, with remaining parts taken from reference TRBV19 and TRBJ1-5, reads DGGITQSPKYLFRKEGQNVTLSCEQNLNHDAMYWYRQDPGQGLRLIYYSQIVNDFQKGDIAEGYSVSREKKESFPLTVTSAQKNPTAFYLCASSIWGGNQPQHFGDGTRLSIL.

CDR3 in DNA: TGTGCCACCACTTGGACAGCGAACACTGAAGCTTTCTTT. This sequence encodes CATTWTANTEAFF. The chain combines TRBV6-6 with TRBJ1-1; tentatively, D is TRBD1 (6 bases). Trimming cost V 10 bases and J 1 base, with 13 bases left between them. CDR1 and CDR2 from the germline V gene are MNHNY and SVGAGI (reference sequence). This CDR3 region has 13 residues.

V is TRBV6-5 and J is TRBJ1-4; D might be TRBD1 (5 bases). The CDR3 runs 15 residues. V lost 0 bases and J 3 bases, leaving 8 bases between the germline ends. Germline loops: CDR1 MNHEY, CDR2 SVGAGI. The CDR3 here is CASSYSQGANEKLFF. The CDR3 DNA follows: TGTGCCAGCAGTTACTCGCAGGGAGCTAATGAAAAACTGTTTTTT.

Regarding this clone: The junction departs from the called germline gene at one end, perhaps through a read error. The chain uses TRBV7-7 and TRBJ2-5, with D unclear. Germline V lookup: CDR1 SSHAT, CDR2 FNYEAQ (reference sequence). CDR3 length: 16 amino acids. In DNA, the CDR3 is TGTGCTAGCAGCTTTGTAGAATCCGGTGAACAAGAGACCCAGTACTTC. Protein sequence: CASSFVESGEQETQYF.

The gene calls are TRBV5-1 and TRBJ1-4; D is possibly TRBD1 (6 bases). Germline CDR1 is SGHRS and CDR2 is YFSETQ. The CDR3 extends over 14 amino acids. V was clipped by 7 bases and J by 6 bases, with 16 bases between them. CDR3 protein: CASGPGTRDEKLFF. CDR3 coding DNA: TGCGCCAGCGGGCCCGGGACACGTGATGAAAAACTGTTTTTT.

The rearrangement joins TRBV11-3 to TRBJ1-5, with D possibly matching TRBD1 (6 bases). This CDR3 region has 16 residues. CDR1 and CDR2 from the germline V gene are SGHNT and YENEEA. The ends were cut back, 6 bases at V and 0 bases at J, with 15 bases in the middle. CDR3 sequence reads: CASRVWTANSNQPQHF. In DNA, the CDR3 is TGTGCCAGCAGGGTATGGACAGCAAATAGCAATCAGCCCCAGCATTTT.

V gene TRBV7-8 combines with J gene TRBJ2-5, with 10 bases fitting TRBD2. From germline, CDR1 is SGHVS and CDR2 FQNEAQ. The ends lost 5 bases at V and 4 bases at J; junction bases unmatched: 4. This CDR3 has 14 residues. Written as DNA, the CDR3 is TGTGCCAGCAGCCGTTTAGCGGGAGGAGAGACCCAGTACTTC. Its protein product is CASSRLAGGETQYF.

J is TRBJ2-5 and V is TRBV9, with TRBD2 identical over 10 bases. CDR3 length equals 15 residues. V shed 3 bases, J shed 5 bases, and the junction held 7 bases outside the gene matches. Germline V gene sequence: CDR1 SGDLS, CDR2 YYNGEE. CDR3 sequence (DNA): TGTGCCAGCAGCGCCCTAGCGGGAGAGGGGGAGACCCAGTACTTC. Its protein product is CASSALAGEGETQYF.

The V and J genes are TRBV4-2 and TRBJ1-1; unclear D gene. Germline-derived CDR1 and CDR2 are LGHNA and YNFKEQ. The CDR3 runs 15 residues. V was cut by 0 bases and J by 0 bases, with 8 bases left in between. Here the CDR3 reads CASSQEWNMNTEAFF. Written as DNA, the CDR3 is TGTGCCAGCAGCCAAGAATGGAATATGAACACTGAAGCTTTCTTT.

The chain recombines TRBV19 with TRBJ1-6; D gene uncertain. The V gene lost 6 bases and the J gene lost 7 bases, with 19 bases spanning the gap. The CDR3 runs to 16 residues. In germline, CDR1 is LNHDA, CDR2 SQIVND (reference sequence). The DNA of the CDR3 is TGTGCCAGTAGCAAGGACGGGGATGTTTACAATTCACCCCTCCACTTT. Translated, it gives CASSKDGDVYNSPLHF.

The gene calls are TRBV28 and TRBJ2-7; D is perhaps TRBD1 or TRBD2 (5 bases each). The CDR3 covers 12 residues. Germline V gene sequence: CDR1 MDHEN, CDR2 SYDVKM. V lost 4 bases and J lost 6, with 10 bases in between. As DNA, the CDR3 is TGTGCCAGCAGTTCCCCGGGGCGCGAGCAGTACTTC. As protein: CASSSPGREQYF.

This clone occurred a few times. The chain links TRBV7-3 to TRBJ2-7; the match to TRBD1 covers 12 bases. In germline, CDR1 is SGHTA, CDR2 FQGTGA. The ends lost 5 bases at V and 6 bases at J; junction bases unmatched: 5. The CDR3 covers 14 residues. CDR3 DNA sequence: TGTGCCAGCAGCCAGGGACAGGGGGCAGGCGAGCAGTACTTC. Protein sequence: CASSQGQGAGEQYF.

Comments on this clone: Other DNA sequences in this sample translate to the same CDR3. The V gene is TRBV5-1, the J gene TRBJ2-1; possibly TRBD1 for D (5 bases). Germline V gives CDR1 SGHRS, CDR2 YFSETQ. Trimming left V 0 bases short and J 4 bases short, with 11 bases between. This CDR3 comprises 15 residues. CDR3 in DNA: TGCGCCAGCAGCTTGGAGGGGCAGGGTTACAATGAGCAGTTCTTC. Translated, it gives CASSLEGQGYNEQFF. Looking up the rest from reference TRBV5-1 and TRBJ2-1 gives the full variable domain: KAGVTQTPRYLIKTRGQQVTLSCSPISGHRSVSWYQQTPGQGLQFLFEYFSETQRNKGNFPGRFSGRQFSNSRSEMNVSTLELGDSALYLCASSLEGQGYNEQFFGPGTRLTVL.

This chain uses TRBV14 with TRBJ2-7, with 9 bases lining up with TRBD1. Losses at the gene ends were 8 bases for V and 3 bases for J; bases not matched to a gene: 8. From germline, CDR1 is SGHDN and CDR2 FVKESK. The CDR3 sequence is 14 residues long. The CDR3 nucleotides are TGTGCCAGCGGCGCCGGGACAGGGCTCTACGAGCAGTACTTC. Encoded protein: CASGAGTGLYEQYF.